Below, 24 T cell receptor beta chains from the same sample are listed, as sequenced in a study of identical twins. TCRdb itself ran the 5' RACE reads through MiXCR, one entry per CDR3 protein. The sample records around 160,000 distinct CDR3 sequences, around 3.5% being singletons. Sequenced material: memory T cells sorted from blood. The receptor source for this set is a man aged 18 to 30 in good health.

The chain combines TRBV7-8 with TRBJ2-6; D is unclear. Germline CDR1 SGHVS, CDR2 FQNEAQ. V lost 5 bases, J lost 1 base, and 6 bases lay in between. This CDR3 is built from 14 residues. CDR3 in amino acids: CASSARSGANVLTF. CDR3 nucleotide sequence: TGTGCCAGCAGCGCCCGGTCTGGGGCCAACGTCCTGACTTTC.

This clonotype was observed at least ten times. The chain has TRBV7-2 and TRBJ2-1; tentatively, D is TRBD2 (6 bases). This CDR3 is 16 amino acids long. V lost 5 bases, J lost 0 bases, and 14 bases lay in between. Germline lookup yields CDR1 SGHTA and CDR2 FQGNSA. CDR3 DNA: TGTGCCAGCAGCCCCCATAGCGGACCCTCCTACAATGAGCAGTTCTTC. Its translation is CASSPHSGPSYNEQFF.

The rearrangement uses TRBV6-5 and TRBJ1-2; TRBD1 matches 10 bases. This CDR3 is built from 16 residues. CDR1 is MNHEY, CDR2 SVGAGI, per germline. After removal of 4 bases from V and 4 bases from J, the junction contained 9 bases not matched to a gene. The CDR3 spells CASSSRQGARVYGYTF. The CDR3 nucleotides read TGTGCCAGCAGTTCGAGACAGGGGGCACGGGTCTATGGCTACACCTTC.

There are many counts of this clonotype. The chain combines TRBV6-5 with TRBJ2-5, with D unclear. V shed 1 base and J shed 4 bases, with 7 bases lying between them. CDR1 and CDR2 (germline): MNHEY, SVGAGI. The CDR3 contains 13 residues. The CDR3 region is CASSYFVGETQYF. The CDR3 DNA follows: TGTGCCAGCAGTTACTTCGTGGGAGAGACCCAGTACTTC.

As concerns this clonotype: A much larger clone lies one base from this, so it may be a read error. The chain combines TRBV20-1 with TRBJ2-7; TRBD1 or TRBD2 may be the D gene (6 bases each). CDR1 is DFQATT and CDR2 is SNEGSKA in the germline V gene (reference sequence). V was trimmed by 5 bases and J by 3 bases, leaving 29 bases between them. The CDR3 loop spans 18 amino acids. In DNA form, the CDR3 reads TGCAGTGCTGGAGGAAGGGGGACGGGCCTTGGAGGGTTCTACGAGCAGTACTTC. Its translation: CSAGGRGTGLGGFYEQYF.

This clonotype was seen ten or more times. CDR3 in DNA: TGTGCCAGCAGCCCAGGTCGGGATACGCAGTATTTT. Protein product: CASSPGRDTQYF. The rearrangement uses TRBV6-6 and TRBJ2-3; D ambiguous. The germline V gene encodes CDR1 MNHNY and CDR2 SVGAGI (reference sequence). V was pared by 6 bases and J by 6 bases, with 10 bases between. This CDR3 has 12 amino acids.

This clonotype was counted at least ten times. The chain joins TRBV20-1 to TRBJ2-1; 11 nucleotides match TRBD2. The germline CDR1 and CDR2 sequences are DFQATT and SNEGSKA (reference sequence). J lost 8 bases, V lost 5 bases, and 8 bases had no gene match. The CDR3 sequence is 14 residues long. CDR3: CSALTGTSGDEQFF. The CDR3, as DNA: TGCAGTGCTTTGACCGGGACTAGCGGCGATGAGCAGTTCTTC.

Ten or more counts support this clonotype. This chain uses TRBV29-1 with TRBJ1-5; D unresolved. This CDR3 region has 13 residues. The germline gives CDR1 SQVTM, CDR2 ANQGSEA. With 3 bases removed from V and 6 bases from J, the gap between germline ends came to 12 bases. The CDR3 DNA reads TGCAGCGTTGAGGCAGGCTCGGGTCAGCCCCAGCATTTT. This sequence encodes CSVEAGSGQPQHF.

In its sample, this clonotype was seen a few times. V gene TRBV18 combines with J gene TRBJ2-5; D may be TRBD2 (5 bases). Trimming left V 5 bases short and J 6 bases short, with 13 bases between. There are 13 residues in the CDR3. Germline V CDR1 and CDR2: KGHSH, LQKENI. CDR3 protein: CASSSTSLKTQYF. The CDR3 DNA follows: TGTGCCAGCTCATCTACTAGTTTGAAGACCCAGTACTTC.

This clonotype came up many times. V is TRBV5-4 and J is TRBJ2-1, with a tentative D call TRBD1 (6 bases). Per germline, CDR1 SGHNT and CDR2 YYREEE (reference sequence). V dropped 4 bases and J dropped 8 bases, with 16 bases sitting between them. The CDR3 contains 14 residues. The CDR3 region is CASSGGQSGHEQFF. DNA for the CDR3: TGTGCCAGCAGCGGAGGACAGTCGGGCCATGAGCAGTTCTTC.

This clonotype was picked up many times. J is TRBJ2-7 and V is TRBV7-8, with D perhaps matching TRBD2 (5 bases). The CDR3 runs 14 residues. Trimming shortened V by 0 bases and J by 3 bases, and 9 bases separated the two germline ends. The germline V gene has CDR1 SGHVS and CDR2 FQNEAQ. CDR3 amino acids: CASSLARADYEQYF. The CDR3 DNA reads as TGTGCCAGCAGCTTAGCGAGGGCGGACTACGAGCAGTACTTC.

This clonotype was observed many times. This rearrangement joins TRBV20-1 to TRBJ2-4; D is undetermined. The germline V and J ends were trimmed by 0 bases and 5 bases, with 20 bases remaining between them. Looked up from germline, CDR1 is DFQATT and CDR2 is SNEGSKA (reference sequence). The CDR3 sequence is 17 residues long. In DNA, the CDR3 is TGCAGTGCTAGAGACGTAGTAGGAACCGTGTGGGAAAACATTCAGTACTTC. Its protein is CSARDVVGTVWENIQYF.

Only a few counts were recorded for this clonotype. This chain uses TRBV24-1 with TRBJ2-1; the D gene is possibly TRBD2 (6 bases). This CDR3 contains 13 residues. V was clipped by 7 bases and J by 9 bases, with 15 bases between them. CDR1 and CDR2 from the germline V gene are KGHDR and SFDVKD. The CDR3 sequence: CATRTSPDGEQFF. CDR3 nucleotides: TGTGCCACCAGAACTAGCCCAGACGGTGAGCAGTTCTTC.

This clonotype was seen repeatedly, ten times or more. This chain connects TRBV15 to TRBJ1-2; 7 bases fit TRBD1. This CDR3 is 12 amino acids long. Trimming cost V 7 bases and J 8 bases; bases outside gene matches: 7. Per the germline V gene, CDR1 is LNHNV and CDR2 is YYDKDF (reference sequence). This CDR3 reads CATTKGAQGYTF. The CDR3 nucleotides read TGTGCCACCACGAAGGGGGCGCAGGGCTACACCTTC.

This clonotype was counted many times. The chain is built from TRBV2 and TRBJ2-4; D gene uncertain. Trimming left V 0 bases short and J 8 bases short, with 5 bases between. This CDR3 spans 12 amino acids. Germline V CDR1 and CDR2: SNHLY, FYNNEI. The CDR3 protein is CASSEAQDIQYF. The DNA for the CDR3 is TGTGCCAGCAGTGAAGCGCAGGACATTCAGTACTTC.

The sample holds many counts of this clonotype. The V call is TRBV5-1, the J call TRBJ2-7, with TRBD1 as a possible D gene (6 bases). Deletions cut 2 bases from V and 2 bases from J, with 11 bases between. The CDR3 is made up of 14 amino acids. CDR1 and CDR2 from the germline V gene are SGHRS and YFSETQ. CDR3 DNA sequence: TGCGCCAGCAGCTTCCCGGGACATACCTACGAGCAGTACTTC. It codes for CASSFPGHTYEQYF.

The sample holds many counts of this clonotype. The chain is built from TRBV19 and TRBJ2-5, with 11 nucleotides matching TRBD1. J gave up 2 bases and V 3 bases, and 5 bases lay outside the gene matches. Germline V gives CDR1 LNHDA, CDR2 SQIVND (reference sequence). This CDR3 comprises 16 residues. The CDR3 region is CASSMGTGGRQETQYF. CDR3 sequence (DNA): TGTGCCAGTAGTATGGGGACAGGGGGGAGGCAAGAGACCCAGTACTTC.

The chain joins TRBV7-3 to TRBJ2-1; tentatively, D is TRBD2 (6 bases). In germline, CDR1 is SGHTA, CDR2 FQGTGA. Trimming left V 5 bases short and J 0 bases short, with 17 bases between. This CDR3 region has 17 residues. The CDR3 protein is CASSPKPGTYSYNEQFF. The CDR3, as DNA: TGTGCCAGCAGCCCCAAACCCGGGACTTACTCCTACAATGAGCAGTTCTTC.

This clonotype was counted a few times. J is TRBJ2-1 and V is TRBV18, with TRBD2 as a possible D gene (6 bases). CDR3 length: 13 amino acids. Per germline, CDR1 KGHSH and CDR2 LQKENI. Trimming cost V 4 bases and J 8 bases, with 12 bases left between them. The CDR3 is CASSHGTWYEQFF. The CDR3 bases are TGTGCCAGCTCACACGGGACTTGGTATGAGCAGTTCTTC. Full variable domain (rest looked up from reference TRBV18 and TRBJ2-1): NAGVMQNPRHLVRRRGQEARLRCSPMKGHSHVYWYRQLPEEGLKFMVYLQKENIIDESGMPKERFSAEFPKEGPSILRIQQVVRGDSAAYFCASSHGTWYEQFFGPGTRLTVL.

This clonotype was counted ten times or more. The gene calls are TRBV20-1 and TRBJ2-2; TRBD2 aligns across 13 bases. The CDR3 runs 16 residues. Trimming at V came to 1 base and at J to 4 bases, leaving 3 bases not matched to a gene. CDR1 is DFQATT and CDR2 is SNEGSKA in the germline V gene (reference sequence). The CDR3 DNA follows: TGCAGTGCTAGAGCCAGACTAGCGGGGGGCACCGGGGAGCTGTTTTTT. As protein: CSARARLAGGTGELFF.

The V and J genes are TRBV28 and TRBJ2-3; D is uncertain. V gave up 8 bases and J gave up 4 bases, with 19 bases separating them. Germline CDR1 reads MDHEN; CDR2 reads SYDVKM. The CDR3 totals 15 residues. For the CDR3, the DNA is TGTGCCAGCGCTTCGTTTATGACCGCCTCAGATACGCAGTATTTT. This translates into CASASFMTASDTQYF. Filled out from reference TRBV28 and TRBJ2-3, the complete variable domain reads DVKVTQSSRYLVKRTGEKVFLECVQDMDHENMFWYRQDPGLGLRLIYFSYDVKMKEKGDIPEGYSVSREKKERFSLILESASTNQTSMYLCASASFMTASDTQYFGPGTRLTVL.

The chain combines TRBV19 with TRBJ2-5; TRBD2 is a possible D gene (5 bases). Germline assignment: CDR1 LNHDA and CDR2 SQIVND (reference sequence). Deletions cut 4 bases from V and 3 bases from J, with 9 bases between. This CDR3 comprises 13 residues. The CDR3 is CASSKFGEETQYF. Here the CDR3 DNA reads TGTGCCAGTAGTAAGTTCGGGGAAGAGACCCAGTACTTC.

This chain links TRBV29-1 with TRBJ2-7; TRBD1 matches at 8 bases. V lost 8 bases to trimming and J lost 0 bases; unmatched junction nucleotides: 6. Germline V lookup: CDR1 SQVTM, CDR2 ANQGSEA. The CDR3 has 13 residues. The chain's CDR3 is CSPGQGYSYEQYF. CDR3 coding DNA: TGCAGCCCAGGACAGGGTTACTCCTACGAGCAGTACTTC.

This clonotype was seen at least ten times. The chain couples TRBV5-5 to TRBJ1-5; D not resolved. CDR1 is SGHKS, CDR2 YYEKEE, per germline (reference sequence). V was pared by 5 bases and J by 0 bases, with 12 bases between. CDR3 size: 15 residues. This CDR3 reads CASRREVYSNQPQHF. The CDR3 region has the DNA TGTGCCAGCAGGAGGGAGGTTTATAGCAATCAGCCCCAGCATTTT.